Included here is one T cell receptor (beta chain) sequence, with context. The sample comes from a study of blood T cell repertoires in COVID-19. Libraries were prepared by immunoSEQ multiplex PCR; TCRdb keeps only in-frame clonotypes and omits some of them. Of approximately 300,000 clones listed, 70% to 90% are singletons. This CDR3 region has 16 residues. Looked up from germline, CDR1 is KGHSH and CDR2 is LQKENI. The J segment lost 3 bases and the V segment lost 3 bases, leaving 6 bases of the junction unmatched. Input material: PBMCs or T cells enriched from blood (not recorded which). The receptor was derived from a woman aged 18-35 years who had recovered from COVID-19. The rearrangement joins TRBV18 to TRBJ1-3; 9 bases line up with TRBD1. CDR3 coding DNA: TGTGCCAGCTCACCCGGACAGGGGAAAGTTGGAAACACCATATATTTT. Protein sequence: CASSPGQGKVGNTIYF. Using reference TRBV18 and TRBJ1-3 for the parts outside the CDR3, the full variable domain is NAGVMQNPRHLVRRRGQEARLRCSPMKGHSHVYWYRQLPEEGLKFMVYLQKENIIDESGMPKERFSAEFPKEGPSILRIQQVVRGDSAAYFCASSPGQGKVGNTIYFGEGSWLTVV.